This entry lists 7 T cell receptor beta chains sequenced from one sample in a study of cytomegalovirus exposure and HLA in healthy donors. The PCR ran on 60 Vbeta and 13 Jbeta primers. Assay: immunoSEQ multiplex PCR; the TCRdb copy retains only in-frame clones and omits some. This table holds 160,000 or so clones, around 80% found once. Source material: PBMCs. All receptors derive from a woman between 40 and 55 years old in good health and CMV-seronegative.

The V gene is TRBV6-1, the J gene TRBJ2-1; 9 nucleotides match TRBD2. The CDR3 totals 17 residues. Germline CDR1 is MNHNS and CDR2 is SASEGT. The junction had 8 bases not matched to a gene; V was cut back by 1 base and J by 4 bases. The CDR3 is CASSEGGSGSFYNEQFF. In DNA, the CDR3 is TGTGCCAGCAGTGAAGGGGGTAGCGGGAGCTTTTACAATGAGCAGTTCTTC.

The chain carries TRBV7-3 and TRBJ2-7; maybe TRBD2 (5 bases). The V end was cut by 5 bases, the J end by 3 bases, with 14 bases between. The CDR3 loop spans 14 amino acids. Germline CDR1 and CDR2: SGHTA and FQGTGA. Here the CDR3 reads CASSPSGLHYEQYF. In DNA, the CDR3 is TGTGCCAGCAGCCCCAGCGGACTTCACTACGAGCAGTACTTC.

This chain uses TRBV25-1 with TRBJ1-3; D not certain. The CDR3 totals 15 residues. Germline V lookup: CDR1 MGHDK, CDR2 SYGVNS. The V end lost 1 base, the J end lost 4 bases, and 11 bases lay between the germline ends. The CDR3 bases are TGTGCCAGCAGTGAATCTGACAAGCGGGGAAACACCATATATTTT. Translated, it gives CASSESDKRGNTIYF.

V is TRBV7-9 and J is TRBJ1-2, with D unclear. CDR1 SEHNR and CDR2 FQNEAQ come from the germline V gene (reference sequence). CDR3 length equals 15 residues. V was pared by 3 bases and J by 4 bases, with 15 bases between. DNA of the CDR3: TGTGCCAGCAGCTTTGGGAGGGTTCAGATCTATGGCTACACCTTC. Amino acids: CASSFGRVQIYGYTF. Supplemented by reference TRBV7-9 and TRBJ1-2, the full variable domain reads DTGVSQNPRHKITKRGQNVTFRCDPISEHNRLYWYRQTLGQGPEFLTYFQNEAQLEKSRLLSDRFSAERPKGSFSTLEIQRTEQGDSAMYLCASSFGRVQIYGYTFGSGTRLTVV.

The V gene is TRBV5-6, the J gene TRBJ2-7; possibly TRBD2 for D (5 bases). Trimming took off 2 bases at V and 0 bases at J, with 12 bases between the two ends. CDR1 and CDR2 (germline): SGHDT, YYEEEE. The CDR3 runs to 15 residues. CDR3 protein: CASSFYGVNSYEQYF. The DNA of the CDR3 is TGTGCCAGCAGCTTTTACGGGGTAAACTCCTACGAGCAGTACTTC.

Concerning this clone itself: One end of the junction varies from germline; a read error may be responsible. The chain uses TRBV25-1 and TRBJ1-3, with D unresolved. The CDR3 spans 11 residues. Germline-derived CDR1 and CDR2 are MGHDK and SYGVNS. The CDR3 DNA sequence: TGTGCCATCAGTCTACGGAACACCATATATTTT. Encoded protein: CAISLRNTIYF.

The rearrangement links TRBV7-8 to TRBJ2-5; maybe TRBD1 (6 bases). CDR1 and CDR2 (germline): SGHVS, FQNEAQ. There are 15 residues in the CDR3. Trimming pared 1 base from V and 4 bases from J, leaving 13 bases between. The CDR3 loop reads CASSLVNWGPETQYF. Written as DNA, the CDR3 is TGTGCCAGCAGCTTAGTAAACTGGGGGCCAGAGACCCAGTACTTC.